Presented here are 6 T cell receptor beta chains from one specimen sequenced in a study of cytomegalovirus exposure and HLA in healthy donors. With 60 Vbeta and 13 Jbeta primers, the PCR was carried out. Data came from immunoSEQ multiplex PCR; TCRdb stores just in-frame clones and leaves some out. Altogether 150,000 or so clones are present, roughly 85% being singletons, with the ten largest covering around 9%. Sequencing used PBMCs. These receptors all stem from a male donor in good health and CMV-seropositive.

The genes are TRBV5-1 and TRBJ2-1, with 7 bases lining up with TRBD1. V lost 3 bases, J lost 3 bases, and 6 bases stayed unmatched. Germline-derived CDR1 and CDR2 are SGHRS and YFSETQ. The CDR3 loop spans 15 amino acids. The DNA of the CDR3 is TGCGCCAGCAGCTCGACAGGGAACAACTACAATGAGCAGTTCTTC. This translates into CASSSTGNNYNEQFF.

CDR3 nucleotides: TGTGCCAGCAGCCGGACAGGGGCATACAATGAGCAGTTCTTC. Translating gives CASSRTGAYNEQFF. V is TRBV6-4 and J is TRBJ2-1, with 9 bases identical to TRBD1. The CDR3 extends over 14 amino acids. With V trimmed by 6 bases and J by 4 bases, 4 bases remained unmatched. Germline lookup yields CDR1 MRHNA and CDR2 SNTAGT.

The V and J genes are TRBV19 and TRBJ2-3; 12 bases match TRBD2. Germline V CDR1 and CDR2: LNHDA, SQIVND (reference sequence). The CDR3 consists of 18 residues. V gave up 5 bases and J gave up 4 bases; unmatched junction bases: 13. The CDR3 DNA sequence: TGTGCCAGTAGTTCTAGCGGGGGGGGGACCCCCCCAGCAGATACGCAGTATTTT. This codes for CASSSSGGGTPPADTQYF.

The V and J genes are TRBV5-6 and TRBJ1-5, with D possibly being TRBD1 (6 bases). This CDR3 is built from 15 residues. Germline V gene sequence: CDR1 SGHDT, CDR2 YYEEEE. V lost 5 bases to trimming and J lost 2 bases, with 14 bases between them. The CDR3 sequence: CASSRTGSGNQPQHF. Here the CDR3 DNA reads TGTGCCAGCAGTCGCACAGGGTCTGGCAATCAGCCCCAGCATTTT.

The chain is built from TRBV4-3 and TRBJ1-2, with 7 nucleotides matching TRBD1. Germline assignment: CDR1 LGHNA and CDR2 YSLEER. The V and J ends lost 0 bases and 4 bases, in that order; junction bases with no gene match: 5. The CDR3 runs 15 residues. The CDR3 protein is CASSQENRGSYGYTF. The CDR3 DNA reads TGCGCCAGCAGCCAAGAGAACAGGGGAAGCTATGGCTACACCTTC.

This chain uses TRBV18 with TRBJ1-5, with D possibly TRBD1 on 5 matching bases. The CDR3 extends over 15 amino acids. From germline, CDR1 is KGHSH and CDR2 LQKENI. Between the trimmed V and J ends, which lost 1 base and 6 bases, there was a span of 13 bases. CDR3 sequence (DNA): TGTGCCAGCTCACCACTTGCAGGGTCGGGTCAGCCCCAGCATTTT. Its protein product is CASSPLAGSGQPQHF.